This T cell receptor beta chain is from a study of beta chain features in type 1 diabetes. Since all of the isolated RNA was reverse transcribed, expressed TCRB transcripts were what got sequenced. Sequencing used immunoSEQ multiplex PCR; TCRdb keeps in-frame clones, though not all of them. The table records more than 25,000 clones, 56% of them present only once. Note on this clone: Antigen: not known.

Findings and limits, study-wide: Type 1 diabetes patients showed a moderate but significant shortening of TCRB CDR3s in all four CD4+ subsets.

The CDR3 runs to 15 residues. Germline V lookup: CDR1 MDHEN, CDR2 SYDVKM. Unmatched junction bases numbered 6, after V lost 6 bases and J lost 2 bases. J is TRBJ2-2 and V is TRBV28, with 7 nucleotides matching TRBD2. This clonotype originated in a woman younger than 30 with type 1 diabetes. The material sequenced was Tregs from blood. For the CDR3, the DNA is TGTGCCAGCAGGAAAGCGGGAAGTAACACCGGGGAGCTGTTTTTT. It specifies CASRKAGSNTGELFF.